The clone carrying this TCR beta chain was seen ten or more times. Antigen specificity is unknown. The V gene end was trimmed by 3 bases and the J gene end by 0 bases; junction bases not matched to a gene: 6. The CDR3 runs 16 residues. Germline-derived CDR1 and CDR2 are DFQATT and SNEGSKA (reference sequence). The data derive from a study of post-analysis software for immune sequencing data. Unique molecular identifiers were present in the TCR beta cDNA libraries. One entry per CDR3 protein results from TCRdb running MiXCR on the PCR reads. The sample has approximately 250,000 distinct CDR3 sequences, less than 40% seen once. Study-level findings and limits: TRBV5-6, TRBV5-1 and TRBV20-1 were among five TRBV segments more frequent in patients than controls.

The clonotype originates from a girl aged 5 to 17 with multiple sclerosis. The chain has TRBV20-1 and TRBJ2-1; TRBD2 agrees at 9 bases. Sequences were obtained from blood. CDR3 DNA: TGCAGTGCTAGCCCTCGTAGCGGGAGCTCCTACAATGAGCAGTTCTTC. It codes for CSASPRSGSSYNEQFF.